The 21 T cell receptor beta chains in this list originate from one sample, sequenced in a study of blood T cell repertoires in COVID-19. Assay: immunoSEQ multiplex PCR; the TCRdb copy retains only in-frame clones and omits some. The sample carries 150,000 to 200,000 clones, 80% recorded once. Sequencing was carried out using PBMCs or T cells enriched from blood (not recorded which). The receptors were gathered from a woman aged 55-70 years who had recovered from COVID-19.

The rearrangement links TRBV5-6 to TRBJ2-5; the D gene is possibly TRBD2 (6 bases). Germline V CDR1 and CDR2: SGHDT, YYEEEE. The CDR3 extends over 13 amino acids. Trimming took off 2 bases at V and 5 bases at J, with 10 bases between the two ends. In DNA form, the CDR3 reads TGTGCCAGCAGCTTCCCTAGCGAGGAGACCCAGTACTTC. It encodes CASSFPSEETQYF. The whole variable domain, filled in from reference TRBV5-6 and TRBJ2-5, reads DAGVTQSPTHLIKTRGQQVTLRCSPKSGHDTVSWYQQALGQGPQFIFQYYEEEERQRGNFPDRFSGHQFPNYSSELNVNALLLGDSALYLCASSFPSEETQYFGPGTRLLVL.

This clone turned up a few times. This sequence joins TRBV19 and TRBJ1-5; the D is unclear. The CDR3 runs to 15 residues. Deletions cut 3 bases from V and 7 bases from J, with 16 bases between. Per germline, CDR1 LNHDA and CDR2 SQIVND (reference sequence). CDR3 in DNA: TGTGCCAGTAGTATCGGCGGGGTATGGTTGCAGCCCCAGCATTTT. This gives the protein CASSIGGVWLQPQHF.

This rearrangement joins TRBV6-2 or TRBV6-3 to TRBJ2-5; no firm D call. Per the germline V gene, CDR1 is MNHEY and CDR2 is SVGEGT. Trimming shortened V by 0 bases and J by 5 bases, and 7 bases separated the two germline ends. CDR3 length: 13 amino acids. The CDR3 loop is CASSYSTSETQYF. The CDR3 DNA follows: TGTGCCAGCAGTTACTCGACAAGTGAGACCCAGTACTTC.

The chain combines TRBV7-2 with TRBJ1-5; TRBD1 agrees at 7 bases. Germline lookup yields CDR1 SGHTA and CDR2 FQGNSA. The CDR3 totals 16 residues. Germline trimming cut 4 bases from V and 6 bases from J; bases unmatched to any gene: 12. The DNA of the CDR3 is TGTGCCAGCAGCTCCAAGGGGACAGTGGGGCCTCAGCCCCAGCATTTT. It yields the protein CASSSKGTVGPQPQHF.

This clone was seen only once. The gene calls are TRBV4-1 and TRBJ1-6; 7 positions agree with TRBD1. Germline CDR1 reads MGHRA; CDR2 reads YSYEKL. The CDR3 runs to 16 residues. With 0 bases clipped from V and 8 bases from J, the junction kept 7 bases outside the gene matches. The CDR3 coding sequence is TGCGCCAGCAGCCAAGACCCGACAGGGAGAGATTCACCCCTCCACTTT. Residues: CASSQDPTGRDSPLHF.

This chain uses TRBV5-1 with TRBJ2-4; TRBD1 agrees at 9 bases. The V gene end was trimmed by 4 bases and the J gene end by 0 bases; junction bases not matched to a gene: 5. The CDR3 covers 16 residues. CDR1 is SGHRS, CDR2 YFSETQ, per germline. The CDR3 sequence: CASSRGQGRAKNIQYF. In nucleotides, the CDR3 is TGCGCCAGCAGCAGGGGACAGGGCAGAGCCAAAAACATTCAGTACTTC.

The chain is built from TRBV5-4 and TRBJ1-4; D is unclear. The V gene lost 4 bases and the J gene lost 5 bases, with 15 bases spanning the gap. This CDR3 spans 15 amino acids. CDR1 is SGHNT and CDR2 is YYREEE in the germline V gene (reference sequence). The CDR3, as DNA: TGTGCCAGCAGCGATAAGGAGTTTGGGAATGAAAAACTGTTTTTT. Protein: CASSDKEFGNEKLFF.

The count of this clone is one. V and J are TRBV6-5 and TRBJ2-3; tentative D call: TRBD1 (6 bases). In germline, CDR1 is MNHEY, CDR2 SVGAGI. V was clipped by 10 bases and J by 2 bases, with 10 bases between them. This CDR3 region has 12 residues. For the CDR3, the DNA is TGTGCCACAAGACAGGACACAGATACGCAGTATTTT. Protein: CATRQDTDTQYF.

The chain recombines TRBV6-5 with TRBJ2-5, with TRBD2 identical over 8 bases. This CDR3 has 14 residues. J was trimmed by 7 bases and V by 0 bases; bases with no gene match: 4. CDR1 and CDR2 (germline): MNHEY, SVGAGI. CDR3 DNA: TGTGCCAGCAGTTACTCACTAGCGGTGGGGACCCAGTACTTC. Residues: CASSYSLAVGTQYF.

This sequence joins TRBV10-1 and TRBJ2-3; tentative D call: TRBD2 (7 bases). Germline loops: CDR1 WNHNN, CDR2 SYGVQD (reference sequence). CDR3 length: 15 amino acids. V lost 3 bases and J 4 bases, leaving 14 bases between the germline ends. The CDR3: CASSDRGGPADTQYF. CDR3 sequence (DNA): TGCGCCAGCAGTGATAGGGGGGGGCCCGCAGATACGCAGTATTTT.

This rearrangement joins TRBV27 to TRBJ2-3; D remains ambiguous. Per the germline V gene, CDR1 is MNHEY and CDR2 is SMNVEV (reference sequence). This CDR3 is 16 amino acids long. V shed 0 bases and J shed 2 bases, with 12 bases lying between them. CDR3 bases: TGTGCCAGCAGTTTATCTTGGCAGGCCTACACAGATACGCAGTATTTT. Protein product: CASSLSWQAYTDTQYF.

This chain uses TRBV18 with TRBJ2-3; 8 positions agree with TRBD2. The CDR3 is 15 amino acids. Germline CDR1 KGHSH, CDR2 LQKENI. V shed 6 bases and J 1 base; nucleotides not matched to a gene: 6. The CDR3 DNA sequence: TGTGCCAGCTCTCCCCCGGGGGGGGGCACAGATACGCAGTATTTT. This encodes CASSPPGGGTDTQYF.

The gene calls are TRBV4-1 and TRBJ1-6; 8 nucleotides align to TRBD1. Germline V gene sequence: CDR1 MGHRA, CDR2 YSYEKL. This CDR3 region has 17 residues. J gave up 0 bases and V 0 bases, and 1 base lay outside the gene matches. CDR3 sequence reads: CASSQETGGSYNSPLHF. The CDR3 nucleotides are TGCGCCAGCAGCCAAGAAACAGGGGGCTCCTATAATTCACCCCTCCACTTT.

The rearrangement joins TRBV5-6 to TRBJ1-5; 10 bases line up with TRBD1. The CDR3 is 16 amino acids. Germline V gives CDR1 SGHDT, CDR2 YYEEEE. Unmatched junction bases numbered 6, after V lost 2 bases and J lost 4 bases. CDR3 nucleotides: TGTGCCAGCAGCTTATGGGACAGGGGTTCGAATCAGCCCCAGCATTTT. Protein product: CASSLWDRGSNQPQHF. The whole variable domain, remainder taken from reference TRBV5-6 and TRBJ1-5, is DAGVTQSPTHLIKTRGQQVTLRCSPKSGHDTVSWYQQALGQGPQFIFQYYEEEERQRGNFPDRFSGHQFPNYSSELNVNALLLGDSALYLCASSLWDRGSNQPQHFGDGTRLSIL.

This chain links TRBV2 with TRBJ1-5, with a possible D match to TRBD1 (6 bases). Trimming cost V 1 base and J 1 base, with 11 bases left between them. Germline values: CDR1 SNHLY, CDR2 FYNNEI. The CDR3 is 16 amino acids. DNA of the CDR3: TGTGCCAGCAGTGAAGAGGGGGTTGGGAGCAATCAGCCCCAGCATTTT. Its protein product is CASSEEGVGSNQPQHF.

The J gene is TRBJ2-7, the V gene TRBV6-5, with 8 bases matching TRBD1. Germline assignment: CDR1 MNHEY and CDR2 SVGAGI. There are 14 residues in the CDR3. V lost 0 bases to trimming and J lost 7 bases; unmatched junction nucleotides: 5. CDR3 loop: CASSYSRTGWEQYF. For the CDR3, the DNA is TGTGCCAGCAGTTACTCGAGGACAGGGTGGGAGCAGTACTTC.

The chain has TRBV24-1 and TRBJ1-5; maybe TRBD1 (5 bases). Trimming cost V 9 bases and J 5 bases, with 13 bases left between them. Germline CDR1 and CDR2: KGHDR and SFDVKD. This CDR3 is 13 amino acids long. CDR3 bases: TGTGCCACCTCTAAGGGGAATTATCAGCCCCAGCATTTT. This gives the protein CATSKGNYQPQHF.

This chain connects TRBV6-5 to TRBJ2-7; D unclear. The CDR3 is 14 amino acids. CDR1 and CDR2 (germline): MNHEY, SVGAGI. Trimming stripped 6 bases from V and 0 bases from J, with 12 bases between. The CDR3 coding sequence is TGTGCCAGCAGCCAATACACCAGCTCCTACGAGCAGTACTTC. It specifies CASSQYTSSYEQYF.

This clone was seen just once. This chain connects TRBV2 to TRBJ1-1; tentatively, D is TRBD1 (5 bases). The V end was cut by 10 bases, the J end by 1 base, with 10 bases between. Germline-derived CDR1 and CDR2 are SNHLY and FYNNEI. The CDR3 length is 12 residues. CDR3 region: CAIRGENTEAFF. The CDR3, as DNA: TGTGCCATCCGGGGGGAGAACACTGAAGCTTTCTTT.

The V and J genes are TRBV7-2 and TRBJ1-5; D gene ambiguous. Germline lookup yields CDR1 SGHTA and CDR2 FQGNSA. CDR3 length equals 15 residues. The ends were cut back, 5 bases at V and 1 base at J, with 12 bases in the middle. CDR3 in amino acids: CASSLIGQSNQPQHF. The CDR3, as DNA: TGTGCCAGCAGCCTTATTGGGCAGAGCAATCAGCCCCAGCATTTT.

The chain has TRBV12-5 and TRBJ2-1; 8 bases are a match to TRBD2. The CDR3 runs to 16 residues. With 2 bases clipped from V and 6 bases from J, the junction kept 9 bases outside the gene matches. CDR1 and CDR2 from the germline V gene are LGHNT and FRNRAP. The CDR3 sequence: CASGLRAPGLGNEQFF. The CDR3 coding sequence is TGTGCTAGTGGTTTGAGAGCTCCGGGACTAGGCAATGAGCAGTTCTTC.